These T cell receptor beta chains were read from a single sample in a study of blood T cell repertoires in COVID-19. Only in-frame clones appear in the TCRdb table, and some are missing; sequencing was by immunoSEQ multiplex PCR. The sample lists 55,000 to 75,000 clones; 87% were seen once. The specimen was peripheral blood. The source of these receptors is a man aged 45 to 65 with active COVID-19. CDR3s include the opening cysteine and the closing phenylalanine or tryptophan. D genes are given only for firm matches. A row's size may be missing; if present it is once, few, many or a size class.

D	V	J	size	CDR3	DNA
.	TRBV28	TRBJ2-7	.	CASSLYRGGGEQYF	TGTGCCAGCAGTTTATACAGGGGGGGAGGAGAGCAGTACTTC
TRBD1	TRBV5-8	TRBJ1-2	.	CASSLSGTGIGYTF	TGTGCCAGCAGCCTATCCGGGACAGGGATAGGCTACACCTTC
TRBD1	TRBV11-2	TRBJ2-3	.	CASSLGQGDTDTQYF	TGTGCCAGCAGCTTAGGACAGGGGGACACAGATACGCAGTATTTT
TRBD1	TRBV19	TRBJ1-4	.	CASSIGLKGAANEKLFF	TGTGCCAGTAGTATTGGTTTGAAGGGGGCGGCTAATGAAAAACTGTTTTTT
.	TRBV2	TRBJ1-1	.	CASTSDSPNTEAFF	TGTGCCAGCACCTCGGACAGCCCTAACACTGAAGCTTTCTTT
.	TRBV2	TRBJ2-3	.	CASSEQSDTQYF	TGTGCCAGCAGTGAGCAGTCAGATACGCAGTATTTT
.	TRBV18	TRBJ2-3	.	CASSPLLHTDTQYF	TGTGCCAGCTCACCTCTACTACACACAGATACGCAGTATTTT
TRBD2	TRBV27	TRBJ2-3	.	CASSPERDRTDTQYF	TGTGCCAGCTCCCCTGAGCGGGACCGCACAGATACGCAGTATTTT
.	TRBV7-8	TRBJ1-3	.	CASSLGSGVSGNTIYF	TGTGCCAGCAGCTTAGGTTCAGGGGTTTCTGGAAACACCATATATTTT
TRBD1	TRBV3-1/TRBV3-2	TRBJ1-3	.	CASSQEARGLGNTIYF	TGTGCCAGCAGCCAAGAGGCCAGGGGGTTGGGAAACACCATATATTTT
.	TRBV7-8	TRBJ1-2	once	CASSESSGYGGYTF	TGTGCCAGCAGCGAATCCTCAGGGTATGGGGGCTACACCTTC
.	TRBV6-5	TRBJ1-1	many	CASSLTGNTEAFF	TGTGCCAGCAGCCTTACAGGGAACACTGAAGCTTTCTTT
TRBD2	TRBV2	TRBJ2-3	.	CASSPLTSGRAQDTQYF	TGTGCCAGCAGTCCGCTGACTAGCGGGAGGGCCCAAGATACGCAGTATTTT
TRBD1	TRBV30	TRBJ1-2	.	CAWTVSGTGYGYTF	TGTGCCTGGACCGTATCTGGGACAGGGTATGGCTACACCTTC
.	TRBV11-2	TRBJ1-1	.	CASSPGFSGANTEAFF	TGTGCCAGCAGCCCCGGCTTTTCTGGGGCCAACACTGAAGCTTTCTTT
TRBD1	TRBV6-5	TRBJ1-1	.	CANMGQSNTEAFF	TGTGCCAACATGGGACAGTCGAACACTGAAGCTTTCTTT
.	TRBV6-5	TRBJ1-4	.	CATAKEEGTNEKLFF	TGTGCCACCGCCAAAGAGGAGGGAACCAATGAAAAACTGTTTTTT
TRBD2	TRBV4-1	TRBJ2-7	.	CASSQPTAGGYGQYF	TGCGCCAGCAGCCAACCCACAGCGGGGGGATACGGGCAGTACTTC
.	TRBV30	TRBJ2-1	.	CAWRVSAVNEQFF	TGTGCCTGGAGAGTGTCCGCGGTGAATGAGCAGTTCTTC
.	TRBV6-5	TRBJ1-1	.	CASSYEGHGGTEAFF	TGTGCCAGCAGTTACGAGGGCCACGGGGGCACTGAAGCTTTCTTT
TRBD2	TRBV7-2	TRBJ2-7	.	CASTRTSGFDSYEQYF	TGTGCCAGCACCCGGACTAGCGGGTTTGACTCCTACGAGCAGTACTTC
TRBD2	TRBV27	TRBJ2-5	few	CASSPRRTSGRLETQYF	TGTGCCAGCAGTCCGCGTCGGACTAGCGGGAGGCTTGAGACCCAGTACTTC
.	TRBV7-6	TRBJ2-1	.	CASSYTGGANNEQFF	TGTGCCAGCAGCTACACAGGGGGGGCAAACAATGAGCAGTTCTTC
TRBD2	TRBV5-4	TRBJ2-5	once	CASSLVLGTREETQYF	TGTGCCAGCAGCTTGGTGTTAGGGACTAGAGAAGAGACCCAGTACTTC
TRBD1	TRBV6-5	TRBJ2-7	.	CASRQDRGVLYEQYF	TGTGCCAGCAGGCAGGACAGGGGGGTTCTCTACGAGCAGTACTTC
TRBD2	TRBV5-1	TRBJ2-1	.	CASSLTSGTYNEQFF	TGCGCCAGCAGTCTGACTAGCGGGACCTACAATGAGCAGTTCTTC
TRBD1	TRBV27	TRBJ1-2	once	CASSLWQGAGGYTF	TGTGCCAGCAGTTTGTGGCAGGGGGCTGGCGGCTACACCTTC
TRBD1	TRBV4-3	TRBJ2-7	.	CASSQERQGYEQYF	TGCGCCAGCAGCCAAGAGAGACAGGGGTACGAGCAGTACTTC
.	TRBV30	TRBJ1-1	.	CAWSGGRVPPAEAFF	TGTGCCTGGAGTGGAGGGCGGGTACCCCCCGCTGAAGCTTTCTTT
TRBD1	TRBV5-1	TRBJ1-5	.	CASSLIPSTGGQPQHF	TGCGCCAGCAGCTTAATCCCTTCGACAGGGGGTCAGCCCCAGCATTTT
.	TRBV20-1	TRBJ1-5	.	CSASIVGQPQHF	TGCAGTGCTAGTATCGTCGGGCAGCCCCAGCATTTT
.	TRBV19	TRBJ1-5	.	CASSMWSDSNQPQHF	TGTGCCAGTAGTATGTGGAGCGATAGCAATCAGCCCCAGCATTTT
.	TRBV3-1/TRBV3-2	TRBJ2-7	.	CASSQDMAFEQYF	TGTGCCAGCAGCCAAGATATGGCTTTCGAGCAGTACTTC
TRBD1	TRBV27	TRBJ2-3	.	CASWDSNADTQYF	TGTGCCAGCTGGGACAGTAACGCAGATACGCAGTATTTT
.	TRBV7-2	TRBJ2-6	.	CASSPRGSPGGSGANVLTF	TGTGCCAGCAGCCCACGGGGGTCCCCAGGGGGCTCTGGGGCCAACGTCCTGACTTTC
TRBD1	TRBV9	TRBJ1-2	.	CASSVAGGLYKGYTF	TGTGCCAGCAGCGTGGCAGGGGGCTTGTATAAAGGCTACACCTTC
.	TRBV29-1	TRBJ1-2	few	CSVEPRGYGYTF	TGCAGCGTTGAACCCCGGGGCTATGGCTACACCTTC
.	TRBV19	TRBJ2-5	.	CASSIPGEETQYF	TGTGCCAGTAGTATCCCCGGAGAAGAGACCCAGTACTTC
.	TRBV7-3	TRBJ2-1	.	CASSLTSVGPEQFF	TGTGCCAGCAGCTTAACGTCGGTCGGTCCTGAGCAGTTCTTC
TRBD1	TRBV27	TRBJ2-7	.	CASSPGQGWDEQYF	TGTGCCAGCAGTCCCGGACAGGGGTGGGACGAGCAGTACTTC
.	TRBV30	TRBJ2-1	.	CAWSRSQWNEQFF	TGTGCCTGGAGTCGTAGCCAATGGAATGAGCAGTTCTTC
TRBD1	TRBV5-1	TRBJ2-4	once	CASSPGTGGWSAKNIQYF	TGCGCCAGCAGCCCGGGAACAGGGGGCTGGAGTGCCAAAAACATTCAGTACTTC
TRBD1	TRBV6-6	TRBJ1-3	.	CASSYPQGAVDTIYF	TGTGCCAGCAGTTACCCCCAGGGGGCGGTGGACACCATATATTTT
TRBD1	TRBV3-1/TRBV3-2	TRBJ2-7	few	CASSRQGQGYEQYF	TGTGCCAGCAGCCGCCAGGGACAGGGGTACGAGCAGTACTTC
.	TRBV28	TRBJ2-4	.	CASRFYTGQVVGPDAKNIQYF	TGTGCCAGCAGATTCTATACAGGGCAGGTCGTTGGACCGGATGCCAAAAACATTCAGTACTTC
.	TRBV12-3/TRBV12-4	TRBJ1-3	.	CASRTGRNTIYF	TGTGCCAGCAGAACAGGGCGAAACACCATATATTTT
.	TRBV9	TRBJ1-6	few	CASSVGDFNSPLHF	TGTGCCAGCAGCGTAGGAGACTTCAATTCACCCCTCCACTTT
TRBD2	TRBV9	TRBJ2-1	.	CASSVAGGLAGRQVNEQFF	TGTGCCAGCAGCGTAGCGGGGGGACTAGCGGGGCGGCAAGTGAATGAGCAGTTCTTC
TRBD1	TRBV19	TRBJ1-5	.	CASSIRDRGRSNQPQHF	TGTGCCAGTAGTATCCGGGACAGGGGGCGTTCGAATCAGCCCCAGCATTTT
.	TRBV7-3	TRBJ2-2	.	CASSLRRSTGELFF	TGTGCCAGCAGCTTAAGACGGAGCACCGGGGAGCTGTTTTTT
TRBD1	TRBV7-2	TRBJ1-6	.	CASSSTGGAYNSPLHF	TGTGCCAGCAGCTCTACAGGGGGCGCGTATAATTCACCCCTCCACTTT